One and the same sample provided the 27 T cell receptor beta chains below, sequenced in a study of beta chain features in type 1 diabetes. These receptors' antigens are unknown. The authors reverse transcribed all of the isolated RNA, so sequencing captured expressed TCRB transcripts. This table comes from immunoSEQ multiplex PCR, and its TCRdb copy is limited to in-frame clones, with some not included. The table has about 260,000 clones, less than 30% seen once. General study results and limits: A moderate, significant TCRB CDR3 shortening appeared in type 1 diabetes across four CD4+ subsets.

What was sequenced was naive CD4+ T cells from blood. Every receptor here comes from a young woman with type 1 diabetes.

This clone was found a few times. The rearrangement links TRBV9 to TRBJ1-1; the D is unclear. V was pared by 3 bases and J by 4 bases, with 13 bases between. The CDR3 loop spans 14 amino acids. Germline assignment: CDR1 SGDLS and CDR2 YYNGEE. CDR3: CASSGMVGSTEAFF. Here the CDR3 DNA reads TGTGCCAGCAGCGGTATGGTGGGCTCCACTGAAGCTTTCTTT.

J is TRBJ1-2 and V is TRBV30, with 8 nucleotides matching TRBD1. The V gene end was trimmed by 5 bases and the J gene end by 7 bases; junction bases not matched to a gene: 9. The CDR3 covers 13 residues. Looked up from germline, CDR1 is GTSNPN and CDR2 is SVGIG (reference sequence). The CDR3 DNA reads TGTGCCTGGTCCGCTCAGGGGGCTGGTGGCTACACCTTC. As protein: CAWSAQGAGGYTF.

This chain joins TRBV2 and TRBJ1-2, with a weak D call TRBD1 (6 bases). Per the germline V gene, CDR1 is SNHLY and CDR2 is FYNNEI. V dropped 6 bases and J dropped 3 bases, with 14 bases sitting between them. CDR3 length equals 14 residues. The CDR3 sequence: CASRSQGGYYGYTF. The CDR3 nucleotides read TGTGCCAGCAGATCACAGGGAGGGTACTATGGCTACACCTTC.

This chain connects TRBV7-9 to TRBJ1-1; D uncertain. Between the trimmed V and J ends, which lost 3 bases and 4 bases, there was a span of 15 bases. CDR3 size: 15 residues. The germline V gene has CDR1 SEHNR and CDR2 FQNEAQ (reference sequence). CDR3 region: CASSFARGGGTEAFF. The CDR3 DNA is TGTGCCAGCAGCTTCGCGCGAGGTGGTGGCACTGAAGCTTTCTTT.

V is TRBV6-5 and J is TRBJ2-7; TRBD1 aligns across 7 bases. With 0 bases clipped from V and 1 base from J, the junction kept 3 bases outside the gene matches. Germline CDR1 is MNHEY and CDR2 is SVGAGI. This CDR3 region has 15 residues. The DNA for the CDR3 is TGTGCCAGCAGTTACTCGGGGACAGTTTCCTACGAGCAGTACTTC. It translates to CASSYSGTVSYEQYF.

Comments on this clone: This sample also contains other DNA sequences that code for the same CDR3. The chain employs TRBV19 and TRBJ2-7; D remains ambiguous. Deletions cut 3 bases from V and 1 base from J, with 4 bases between. This CDR3 is built from 12 residues. Germline CDR1 LNHDA, CDR2 SQIVND (reference sequence). The CDR3 protein is CASSINSYEQYF. DNA of the CDR3: TGTGCCAGTAGTATTAATTCCTACGAGCAGTACTTC.

V and J are TRBV4-1 and TRBJ1-5, with D perhaps matching TRBD1 (6 bases). Germline V gives CDR1 MGHRA, CDR2 YSYEKL. The CDR3 is 16 amino acids. V lost 4 bases and J 5 bases, leaving 18 bases between the germline ends. The CDR3 DNA is TGCGCCAGCAGCCGAATGCTTACAGGGAATTATCAGCCCCAGCATTTT. This sequence encodes CASSRMLTGNYQPQHF.

V and J are TRBV18 and TRBJ2-7; D possibly corresponds to TRBD1 (5 bases). Germline V lookup: CDR1 KGHSH, CDR2 LQKENI. The CDR3 is 13 residues long. The V gene lost 5 bases and the J gene lost 1 base, with 9 bases spanning the gap. CDR3 loop: CASSGAGSYEQYF. DNA for the CDR3: TGTGCCAGCTCAGGGGCAGGTTCCTACGAGCAGTACTTC.

The chain combines TRBV2 with TRBJ2-1, with D possibly TRBD1 on 5 matching bases. This CDR3 is 13 amino acids long. Trimming shortened V by 5 bases and J by 5 bases, and 10 bases separated the two germline ends. Germline CDR1 reads SNHLY; CDR2 reads FYNNEI. The CDR3 DNA sequence: TGTGCCAGCAGTCTTTCAGGGAACAATGAGCAGTTCTTC. The encoded protein is CASSLSGNNEQFF.

The gene calls are TRBV7-3 and TRBJ2-3; 7 bases agree with TRBD2. Germline V gene sequence: CDR1 SGHTA, CDR2 FQGTGA. The CDR3 length is 13 residues. V lost 3 bases, J lost 5 bases, and 2 bases stayed unmatched. CDR3 protein: CASSFAGEDTQYF. CDR3 coding DNA: TGTGCCAGCAGCTTTGCGGGAGAAGATACGCAGTATTTT.

The chain employs TRBV30 and TRBJ1-5; 8 nucleotides match TRBD1. Losses at the gene ends were 2 bases for V and 4 bases for J; bases not matched to a gene: 10. Germline values: CDR1 GTSNPN, CDR2 SVGIG (reference sequence). The CDR3 contains 16 residues. Here the CDR3 reads CAWSPPRDRRNQPQHF. The DNA of the CDR3 is TGTGCCTGGAGTCCGCCTAGGGACAGGAGAAATCAGCCCCAGCATTTT.

V is TRBV30 and J is TRBJ1-5, with D hard to call. This CDR3 has 17 amino acids. Trimming cost V 0 bases and J 4 bases, with 19 bases left between them. Germline lookup yields CDR1 GTSNPN and CDR2 SVGIG (reference sequence). The CDR3 region has the DNA TGTGCCTGGAGTGTATTTTCTTCGCCCCAGGCTAATCAGCCCCAGCATTTT. It is translated as CAWSVFSSPQANQPQHF. Filled out from reference TRBV30 and TRBJ1-5, the complete variable domain reads SQTIHQWPATLVQPVGSPLSLECTVEGTSNPNLYWYRQAAGRGLQLLFYSVGIGQISSEVPQNLSASRPQDRQFILSSKKLLLSDSGFYLCAWSVFSSPQANQPQHFGDGTRLSIL.

V gene TRBV7-2 combines with J gene TRBJ2-1; D is possibly TRBD1 (6 bases). This CDR3 is 14 amino acids long. With 6 bases removed from V and 5 bases from J, the gap between germline ends came to 14 bases. Looked up from germline, CDR1 is SGHTA and CDR2 is FQGNSA. The CDR3 spells CASSRQVDDNEQFF. In DNA form, the CDR3 reads TGTGCCAGCAGTCGACAGGTGGACGACAATGAGCAGTTCTTC.

The sample holds a few counts of this clone. The V gene is TRBV7-9, the J gene TRBJ1-1; D ambiguous. Germline V gives CDR1 SEHNR, CDR2 FQNEAQ (reference sequence). Trimming stripped 5 bases from V and 2 bases from J, with 9 bases between. The CDR3 has 13 residues. CDR3 DNA sequence: TGTGCCAGCAGCCACTTCACCAACACTGAAGCTTTCTTT. Translated: CASSHFTNTEAFF. Based on the CDR3 plus reference TRBV7-9 and TRBJ1-1, the full variable domain is DTGVSQNPRHKITKRGQNVTFRCDPISEHNRLYWYRQTLGQGPEFLTYFQNEAQLEKSRLLSDRFSAERPKGSFSTLEIQRTEQGDSAMYLCASSHFTNTEAFFGQGTRLTVV.

The rearrangement links TRBV5-1 to TRBJ2-1; D call uncertain. CDR1 and CDR2 from the germline V gene are SGHRS and YFSETQ. Trimming shortened V by 7 bases and J by 5 bases, and 16 bases separated the two germline ends. CDR3 length equals 14 residues. Written as DNA, the CDR3 is TGCGCCAGCGAACCGACTGGTTCTCACAATGAGCAGTTCTTC. It is translated as CASEPTGSHNEQFF. The variable domain in full, with the rest retrieved from reference TRBV5-1 and TRBJ2-1, is KAGVTQTPRYLIKTRGQQVTLSCSPISGHRSVSWYQQTPGQGLQFLFEYFSETQRNKGNFPGRFSGRQFSNSRSEMNVSTLELGDSALYLCASEPTGSHNEQFFGPGTRLTVL.

The gene calls are TRBV4-1 and TRBJ1-1; 9 bases fit TRBD1. The V gene's germline CDR1 is MGHRA and CDR2 YSYEKL. After removal of 7 bases from V and 11 bases from J, the junction contained 11 bases not matched to a gene. This CDR3 has 13 residues. The CDR3 region is CASKSTGGVVAFF. The CDR3 DNA reads as TGCGCCAGCAAATCGACAGGGGGTGTCGTGGCTTTCTTT.

This chain joins TRBV5-1 and TRBJ2-1; 12 nucleotides match TRBD2. Germline trimming cut 5 bases from V and 8 bases from J; bases unmatched to any gene: 8. CDR3 length equals 15 residues. Germline lookup yields CDR1 SGHRS and CDR2 YFSETQ. The CDR3 is CASSLAGGPTDEQFF. The DNA for the CDR3 is TGCGCCAGCAGTCTAGCGGGAGGGCCAACCGATGAGCAGTTCTTC.

CDR3 protein: CASSAGTGSRSIETQYF. CDR3 DNA sequence: TGTGCCAGCAGCGCCGGGACAGGGTCAAGGAGTATAGAGACCCAGTACTTC. This chain joins TRBV9 and TRBJ2-5, with 9 bases aligning to TRBD1. In germline, CDR1 is SGDLS, CDR2 YYNGEE. The CDR3 is made up of 17 amino acids. Trimming removed 3 bases from V and 4 bases from J; junction bases left unmatched: 13.

J is TRBJ1-1 and V is TRBV4-2; D gene unclear. There are 11 residues in the CDR3. Per the germline V gene, CDR1 is LGHNA and CDR2 is YNFKEQ. V was cut by 1 base and J by 11 bases, with 8 bases left in between. The CDR3 loop reads CASSQGIGAFF. DNA of the CDR3: TGTGCCAGCAGCCAAGGGATCGGGGCTTTCTTT.

The J gene is TRBJ2-7, the V gene TRBV5-6; a weak D match, TRBD2 (6 bases). The germline V gene has CDR1 SGHDT and CDR2 YYEEEE. Trimming pared 0 bases from V and 6 bases from J, leaving 13 bases between. There are 14 residues in the CDR3. In nucleotides, the CDR3 is TGTGCCAGCAGCTTGGCGGGAGAACTAGTCGAGCAGTACTTC. Translating gives CASSLAGELVEQYF. The full variable domain, completed using reference TRBV5-6 and TRBJ2-7, is DAGVTQSPTHLIKTRGQQVTLRCSPKSGHDTVSWYQQALGQGPQFIFQYYEEEERQRGNFPDRFSGHQFPNYSSELNVNALLLGDSALYLCASSLAGELVEQYFGPGTRLTVT.

This clone was seen more than once but under ten times. This chain connects TRBV5-1 to TRBJ2-7, with D possibly being TRBD1 (5 bases). The CDR3 extends over 14 amino acids. Germline CDR1 reads SGHRS; CDR2 reads YFSETQ. Trimming removed 4 bases from V and 0 bases from J, with 11 bases in between. The CDR3 loop reads CASSPRQSSYEQYF. The CDR3 bases are TGCGCCAGCAGCCCCAGACAGAGCTCCTACGAGCAGTACTTC. Full variable domain (rest looked up from reference TRBV5-1 and TRBJ2-7): KAGVTQTPRYLIKTRGQQVTLSCSPISGHRSVSWYQQTPGQGLQFLFEYFSETQRNKGNFPGRFSGRQFSNSRSEMNVSTLELGDSALYLCASSPRQSSYEQYFGPGTRLTVT.

The table lists this clone with a few counts. This chain links TRBV7-9 with TRBJ2-7; 11 nucleotides align to TRBD2. Germline CDR1 is SEHNR and CDR2 is FQNEAQ (reference sequence). The CDR3 contains 14 residues. Trimming cost V 1 base and J 6 bases; bases outside gene matches: 2. The CDR3, as DNA: TGTGCCAGCAGCTTAGGACTAGCGGGATCCGAGCAGTACTTC. Protein: CASSLGLAGSEQYF. Looking up the rest from reference TRBV7-9 and TRBJ2-7 gives the full variable domain: DTGVSQNPRHKITKRGQNVTFRCDPISEHNRLYWYRQTLGQGPEFLTYFQNEAQLEKSRLLSDRFSAERPKGSFSTLEIQRTEQGDSAMYLCASSLGLAGSEQYFGPGTRLTVT.

This clone turned up a few times. The J gene is TRBJ2-5, the V gene TRBV29-1, with a possible D match to TRBD1 (6 bases). Germline V gene lookup returns CDR1 SQVTM and CDR2 ANQGSEA. This CDR3 has 14 amino acids. V was trimmed by 0 bases and J by 3 bases, leaving 11 bases between them. The CDR3 sequence: CSVEDTGKEETQYF. CDR3 DNA sequence: TGCAGCGTTGAAGATACAGGGAAGGAAGAGACCCAGTACTTC.

The J gene is TRBJ2-1, the V gene TRBV5-4, with a possible D match to TRBD2 (6 bases). This CDR3 has 16 residues. Germline-derived CDR1 and CDR2 are SGHNT and YYREEE (reference sequence). Trimming shortened V by 4 bases and J by 3 bases, and 17 bases separated the two germline ends. This chain's CDR3 is CASSPTGTLNYNEQFF. The CDR3 DNA reads TGTGCCAGCAGCCCTACCGGGACTCTGAACTACAATGAGCAGTTCTTC.

V is TRBV9 and J is TRBJ2-2; D remains ambiguous. The CDR3 covers 13 residues. Germline CDR1 SGDLS, CDR2 YYNGEE. The V end lost 0 bases, the J end lost 6 bases, and 6 bases lay between the germline ends. CDR3 amino acids: CASSVAPSGELFF. As DNA, the CDR3 is TGTGCCAGCAGCGTAGCCCCATCCGGGGAGCTGTTTTTT.

The chain links TRBV21-1 to TRBJ2-1; the table's D call, TRBD2, has no DNA check behind it. TRBV21-1 is a known pseudogene. The CDR3 runs 15 residues. In DNA form, the CDR3 reads TGTGCCAGCAGCAAAAATACTAGCAGGAGCAATGAGCAGTTCTTC. This sequence encodes CASSKNTSRSNEQFF.

This sequence joins TRBV2 and TRBJ2-4, with 9 bases lining up with TRBD1. This CDR3 contains 15 residues. With 4 bases clipped from V and 7 bases from J, the junction kept 8 bases outside the gene matches. The germline gives CDR1 SNHLY, CDR2 FYNNEI. The CDR3 region has the DNA TGTGCCAGCAGTGTCTCTCGAGGGACAGGGAACATTCAGTACTTC. It specifies CASSVSRGTGNIQYF.